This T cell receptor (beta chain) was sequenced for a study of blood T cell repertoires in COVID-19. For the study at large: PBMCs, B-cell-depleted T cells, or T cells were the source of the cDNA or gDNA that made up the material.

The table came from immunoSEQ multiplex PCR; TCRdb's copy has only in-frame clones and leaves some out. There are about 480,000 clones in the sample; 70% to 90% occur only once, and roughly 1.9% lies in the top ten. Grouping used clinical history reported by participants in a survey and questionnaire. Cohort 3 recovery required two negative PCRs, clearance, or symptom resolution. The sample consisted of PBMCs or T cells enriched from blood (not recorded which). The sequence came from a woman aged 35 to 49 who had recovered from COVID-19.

The CDR3 DNA is TGTGCCAGCAGCGGACAGGTCCAAGAGACCCAGTACTTC. Amino acid sequence: CASSGQVQETQYF. This rearrangement joins TRBV12-3 or TRBV12-4 to TRBJ2-5; the match to TRBD1 covers 7 bases. CDR3 length equals 13 residues. V dropped 6 bases and J dropped 1; count of bases not matched to a gene: 2.